The rows below give T cell receptor beta chains drawn from one sample of a study of cytomegalovirus exposure and HLA in healthy donors. Profiled with immunoSEQ multiplex PCR; TCRdb holds only in-frame clones, not every one. The table shows about 120,000 clones, with around 75% occurring only once. Sequencing was performed on PBMCs. The receptors shown here come from a woman between 45 and 60 years old in good health and CMV-seropositive. The CDR3 runs from the conserved cysteine through the conserved F or W. Each record gives: V gene, J gene, D gene, CDR3 protein. A D gene is named only where the DNA matches it firmly.

>TRBV2|TRBJ2-4|TRBD1
CASSDPSGGKNIQYF
>TRBV6-1|TRBJ1-5|TRBD1
CASSALQGARNQPQHF
>TRBV5-4|TRBJ1-2|-
CASSRTGVAGGYTF
>TRBV6-1|TRBJ1-5|-
CASSYPGDQPQHF
>TRBV7-9|TRBJ1-2|-
CASSPAHRVNYGYTF
>TRBV11-2|TRBJ2-5|-
CASSLGLQETQYF
>TRBV19|TRBJ1-1|TRBD1
CASSNDRGPWNTEAFF
>TRBV2|TRBJ2-7|-
CASSSYEQYF
>TRBV18|TRBJ1-1|-
CASSPGGDTEAFF
>TRBV19|TRBJ2-2|-
CASSRQPDTGELFF
>TRBV6-5|TRBJ1-1|-
CASSYWGRGNTEAFF
>TRBV27|TRBJ2-2|TRBD1
CASSRTGGTGELFF
>TRBV7-2|TRBJ2-1|-
CASRTSSYNEQFF
>TRBV30|TRBJ1-2|TRBD1
CAWTLAAGGFNGYTF
>TRBV6-6|TRBJ2-3|-
CASSSRTTSRDTQYF
>TRBV2|TRBJ1-1|-
CASVGWGGGTEAFF
>TRBV6-5|TRBJ2-6|-
CASSYSRGPGANVLTF
>TRBV2|TRBJ2-3|TRBD2
CASGLAVDTQYF
>TRBV7-6|TRBJ2-7|TRBD1
CASSSTGTGAYEQYF
>TRBV2|TRBJ2-7|-
CASTVMNYEQYF
>TRBV7-2|TRBJ1-2|TRBD1
CASSPDRVGSGYTF
>TRBV5-1|TRBJ2-5|TRBD2
CASSLGTSGQETQYF
>TRBV7-7|TRBJ1-1|-
CASSLAADTEAFF
>TRBV21-1|TRBJ2-3|-
CASSTNSNTDTQYF
>TRBV30|TRBJ1-1|-
CAWTVGGVGIVAFF
>TRBV6-1|TRBJ1-2|TRBD1
CASSTGVLRNGYTF
>TRBV11-3|TRBJ2-1|TRBD2
CASSFARGAGVSGYNEQFF
>TRBV30|TRBJ2-7|-
CAWSIKGAYEQYF
>TRBV10-3|TRBJ1-2|-
CAITRGANYGYTF
>TRBV11-2|TRBJ2-2|-
CASSPRLLNTGELFF
>TRBV4-3|TRBJ2-3|TRBD2
CAAGTSGGTRADTQYF
>TRBV9|TRBJ1-3|TRBD1
CASSVGGQGHTIYF
>TRBV5-1|TRBJ2-1|-
CASSLVQMPSYNEQFF
>TRBV27|TRBJ2-7|-
CASATATQGHYEQYF
>TRBV6-6|TRBJ2-1|TRBD1
CASTPGQGRNEQFF
>TRBV2|TRBJ1-5|-
CASSLGLQSHQPQHF
>TRBV19|TRBJ1-4|-
CASTPLHGEKLFF
>TRBV2|TRBJ2-7|-
CASSYYDEQYF
>TRBV29-1|TRBJ2-2|TRBD2
CSVDGKGLAGATGELFF
>TRBV15|TRBJ1-1|-
CATWGFGEGMNTEAFF
>TRBV27|TRBJ2-7|-
CASSPGLLYEQYF
>TRBV11-3|TRBJ2-2|-
CASTRLDTGELFF
>TRBV5-6|TRBJ2-7|TRBD2
CASSSTRAGRRSSYEQYF
>TRBV19|TRBJ2-1|TRBD1
CASSIVGTGVYNEQFF
>TRBV4-3|TRBJ2-5|TRBD2
CASSQDGTRDQETQYF
>TRBV29-1|TRBJ2-7|TRBD2
CSATPLGLAGGPREQYF
>TRBV29-1|TRBJ2-3|TRBD2
CSGDLAGVSDTQYF
>TRBV6-5|TRBJ2-5|TRBD1
CASSFSGTGILYF
>TRBV9|TRBJ2-1|TRBD2
CASSVAGTGGLYNEQFF
>TRBV7-9|TRBJ2-1|-
CASSLMASEYNEQFF
>TRBV7-9|TRBJ1-1|-
CASSSMGGSTEAFF
>TRBV7-2|TRBJ1-2|-
CASSILGGGVGGYTF
>TRBV13|TRBJ2-1|-
CASSLGLAYNEQFF
>TRBV19|TRBJ1-4|TRBD1
CASSITGTGAEKLFF
>TRBV6-4|TRBJ1-2|TRBD1
CASRPGQGTYGYTF
>TRBV5-1|TRBJ1-2|-
CASSVAGSNGYTF
>TRBV6-5|TRBJ1-1|TRBD1
CASSRRTGGETEAFF
>TRBV11-2|TRBJ2-1|TRBD2
CASSRVRRESSSYNEQFF
>TRBV4-1|TRBJ2-5|-
CASSQQVQETQYF
>TRBV9|TRBJ2-3|TRBD2
CASSVLAGGLVDTQYF